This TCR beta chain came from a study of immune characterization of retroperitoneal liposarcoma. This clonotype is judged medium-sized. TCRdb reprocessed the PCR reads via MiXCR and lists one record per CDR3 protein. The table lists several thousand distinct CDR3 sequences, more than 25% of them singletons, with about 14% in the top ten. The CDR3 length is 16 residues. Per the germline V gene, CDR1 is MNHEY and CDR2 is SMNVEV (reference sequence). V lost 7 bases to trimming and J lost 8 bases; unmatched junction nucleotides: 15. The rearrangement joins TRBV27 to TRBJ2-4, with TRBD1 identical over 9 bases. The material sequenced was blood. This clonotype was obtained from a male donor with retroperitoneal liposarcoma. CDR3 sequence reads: CASKTTPGTGLDIQYF. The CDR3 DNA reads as TGTGCCAGCAAAACTACCCCCGGGACAGGGTTGGACATTCAGTACTTC.